The entry that follows covers one T cell receptor beta chain sequence. The data belong to a study of blood T cell repertoires in COVID-19. As for the study in general: PBMCs, B-cell-depleted T cells, or T cells provided the cDNA or gDNA that made up the material.

CDR3 length: 14 residues. V lost 9 bases, J lost 2 bases, and 7 bases stayed unmatched. In germline, CDR1 is SNHLY, CDR2 FYNNEI. In the original analysis: It was from reference gene primer amplification that nucleated cell counts were estimated. The repertoire was sequenced with immunoSEQ multiplex PCR; TCRdb's copy has only in-frame clones and lacks some. The DNA gave D and trimming, while V, J and clone size come from that table. The repertoire holds 55,000 to 80,000 clones, with 65% to 85% as singletons. This TCR was sampled from a human donor in a cohort sampled during active COVID-19. The chain uses TRBV2 and TRBJ2-3; 8 bases fit TRBD1. The sample consisted of peripheral blood. CDR3 sequence reads: CASTGQGDTDTQYF. CDR3 sequence (DNA): TGTGCCAGTACCGGACAGGGAGACACAGATACGCAGTATTTT.